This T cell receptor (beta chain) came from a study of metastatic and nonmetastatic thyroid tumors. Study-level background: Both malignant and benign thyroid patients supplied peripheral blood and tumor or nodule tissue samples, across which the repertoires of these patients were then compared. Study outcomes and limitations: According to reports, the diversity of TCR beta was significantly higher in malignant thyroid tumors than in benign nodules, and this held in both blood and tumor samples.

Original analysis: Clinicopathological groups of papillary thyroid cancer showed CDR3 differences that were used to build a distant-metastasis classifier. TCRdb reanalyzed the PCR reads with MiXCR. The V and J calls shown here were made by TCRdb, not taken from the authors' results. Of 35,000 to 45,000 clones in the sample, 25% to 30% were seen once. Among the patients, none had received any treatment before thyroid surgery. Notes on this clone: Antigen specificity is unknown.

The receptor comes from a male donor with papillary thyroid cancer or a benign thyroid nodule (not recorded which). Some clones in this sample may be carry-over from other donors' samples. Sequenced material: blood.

The CDR3 nucleotides read TGTGCCAGTCAGGGGGCAGATACGCAGTATTTT. Protein product: CASQGADTQYF. V usage is TRBV6-1 and J usage is TRBJ2-3; the match to TRBD1 covers 7 bases. Per germline, CDR1 MNHNS and CDR2 SASEGT. The V and J ends lost 9 bases and 4 bases, in that order; junction bases with no gene match: 1. The CDR3 consists of 11 residues.